This T cell receptor beta chain came from a study of identical twins. The CDR3 covers 15 residues. Looked up from germline, CDR1 is SGHRS and CDR2 is YFSETQ. Unmatched junction bases numbered 16, after V lost 5 bases and J lost 11 bases. Via MiXCR, TCRdb re-called the 5' RACE reads, giving one row per CDR3 protein. Of some 1,700,000 distinct CDR3 sequences listed, more than 30% are singletons. The rearrangement joins TRBV5-1 to TRBJ2-5; 9 nucleotides align to TRBD2. The clonotype was recovered from a newborn girl in good health. Input material: cord blood. This CDR3 reads CASRAGGALYNEQYF. CDR3 nucleotides: TGCGCCAGCAGAGCGGGGGGCGCTTTGTACAATGAGCAGTACTTC.